What follows are 27 T cell receptor beta chains derived from one specimen sequenced in a study of human T cells and chemical hapten exposure. TCRdb re-called the RACE reads through MiXCR, storing one row per CDR3 protein. The sample lists some 200,000 distinct CDR3 sequences; just under 30% were seen once. Sample time point: pre-sensitization, week 0. This sample's treatment: therapeutic diphenylcyclopropenone sensitization with weekly scalp DPC. Sequences were derived from whole blood, sampled in connection with sensitization to the hapten diphenylcyclopropenone (DPC). The receptors originated from a woman in her twenties or thirties with alopecia areata. Some clones in this sample may be carry-over from other donors' samples.

This clonotype was detected only a few times. This sequence joins TRBV28 and TRBJ1-6; D possibly corresponds to TRBD1 (5 bases). Germline CDR1 MDHEN, CDR2 SYDVKM. V was shortened by 3 bases and J by 7 bases, with 13 bases between the two germline ends. This CDR3 comprises 15 residues. The CDR3 nucleotides are TGTGCCAGCAGTTTGAGGGGAAGGTCCAATTCACCCCTCCACTTT. Residues: CASSLRGRSNSPLHF.

There are many counts of this clonotype. The chain links TRBV20-1 to TRBJ2-7, with D possibly matching TRBD1 (5 bases). The CDR3 runs 12 residues. Trimming left V 6 bases short and J 1 base short, with 10 bases between. Per germline, CDR1 DFQATT and CDR2 SNEGSKA (reference sequence). The CDR3 DNA reads TGCAGTGCGACAGTCCAATCCTACGAGCAGTACTTC. Protein sequence: CSATVQSYEQYF.

This clonotype came up a few times. The chain is built from TRBV7-6 and TRBJ2-2; a weak D match, TRBD1 (5 bases). In germline, CDR1 is SGHVS, CDR2 FNYEAQ. The CDR3 has 16 residues. V gave up 2 bases and J gave up 1 base, with 11 bases separating them. CDR3 sequence (DNA): TGTGCCAGCAGCTTAATTCCCAGGGAGAACACCGGGGAGCTGTTTTTT. As protein: CASSLIPRENTGELFF. Filled out from reference TRBV7-6 and TRBJ2-2, the complete variable domain reads GAGVSQSPRYKVTKRGQDVALRCDPISGHVSLYWYRQALGQGPEFLTYFNYEAQQDKSGLPNDRFSAERPEGSISTLTIQRTEQRDSAMYRCASSLIPRENTGELFFGEGSRLTVL.

In its sample, this clonotype was seen a few times. The rearrangement joins TRBV30 to TRBJ1-3; D gene unclear. Per the germline V gene, CDR1 is GTSNPN and CDR2 is SVGIG (reference sequence). The CDR3 is 13 residues long. V was pared by 1 base and J by 1 base, with 5 bases between. As DNA, the CDR3 is TGTGCCTGGAGTGGGGCTTCTGGAAACACCATATATTTT. Amino acids: CAWSGASGNTIYF.

This clonotype appeared a few times. The chain carries TRBV20-1 and TRBJ1-2, with unresolved D. Germline V gene data show CDR1 as DFQATT and CDR2 as SNEGSKA (reference sequence). This CDR3 is built from 14 residues. V shed 5 bases and J shed 5 bases, with 18 bases lying between them. The CDR3 nucleotides read TGCAGTGCTGACCCGACCGTCACCAAGTATGGCTACACCTTC. The encoded protein is CSADPTVTKYGYTF.

V usage is TRBV20-1 and J usage is TRBJ2-3; 11 positions match TRBD2. This CDR3 comprises 16 residues. V dropped 5 bases and J dropped 2; count of bases not matched to a gene: 9. CDR1 DFQATT and CDR2 SNEGSKA come from the germline V gene (reference sequence). CDR3 coding DNA: TGCAGTGCTTCATCAGGACTAGCGGGTTTCACAGATACGCAGTATTTT. It encodes CSASSGLAGFTDTQYF.

The V gene is TRBV28, the J gene TRBJ1-1, with D perhaps TRBD1 (5 bases). Per the germline V gene, CDR1 is MDHEN and CDR2 is SYDVKM. Trimming pared 6 bases from V and 11 bases from J, leaving 13 bases between. This CDR3 is 11 amino acids long. The CDR3 bases are TGTGCCAGCAGAGGGGACCCAATGGCTTTCTTT. This translates into CASRGDPMAFF.

This clonotype was seen a handful of times. The genes are TRBV19 and TRBJ2-1; TRBD2 agrees at 7 bases. Trimming took 5 bases from V and 6 from J; bases not matched to a gene: 10. The germline V gene has CDR1 LNHDA and CDR2 SQIVND (reference sequence). The CDR3 is 15 amino acids. CDR3 coding DNA: TGTGCCAGTAGTGCTAGCGGCCTTCTATCCAATGAGCAGTTCTTC. Translated, it gives CASSASGLLSNEQFF.

CDR3 DNA sequence: TGTGCCAGCAGTCCCCCCGGACAGGGAAGGGCTGAAGCTTTCTTT. Its translation is CASSPPGQGRAEAFF. The chain links TRBV28 to TRBJ1-1, with 8 bases lining up with TRBD1. Germline V gene lookup returns CDR1 MDHEN and CDR2 SYDVKM. The CDR3 length is 15 residues. J lost 6 bases, V lost 5 bases, and 11 bases had no gene match.

This rearrangement joins TRBV29-1 to TRBJ1-2; possibly TRBD1 for D (6 bases). CDR3 length: 13 residues. Germline CDR1 SQVTM, CDR2 ANQGSEA. The V gene lost 5 bases and the J gene lost 8 bases, with 18 bases spanning the gap. As DNA, the CDR3 is TGCAGCGTTCGCCTACAGGGTGCTACGGGCTACACCTTC. Its protein product is CSVRLQGATGYTF.

V gene TRBV5-8 combines with J gene TRBJ2-7, with D perhaps TRBD1 (7 bases). The CDR3 is 14 amino acids. Per the germline V gene, CDR1 is SGHTS and CDR2 is YDEGEE. Trimming took 4 bases from V and 6 from J, leaving 17 bases between them. The CDR3 spells CASSKTTGRGEQYF. The CDR3 nucleotides read TGTGCCAGCAGCAAGACGACAGGGCGGGGCGAGCAGTACTTC. The full variable domain, with the rest looked up from reference TRBV5-8 and TRBJ2-7, is EAGVTQSPTHLIKTRGQQATLRCSPISGHTSVYWYQQALGLGLQFLLWYDEGEERNRGNFPPRFSGRQFPNYSSELNVNALELEDSALYLCASSKTTGRGEQYFGPGTRLTVT.

V and J are TRBV2 and TRBJ1-1; D gene ambiguous. The CDR3 is 11 amino acids. The V and J ends lost 2 bases and 4 bases respectively, with 2 bases between them. Looked up from germline, CDR1 is SNHLY and CDR2 is FYNNEI. The CDR3 loop reads CASSEITEAFF. The CDR3 nucleotides are TGTGCCAGCAGTGAAATCACTGAAGCTTTCTTT.

The chain combines TRBV29-1 with TRBJ2-7; D is possibly TRBD1 or TRBD2 (5 bases each). The CDR3 runs to 16 residues. Per the germline V gene, CDR1 is SQVTM and CDR2 is ANQGSEA. The V end lost 6 bases, the J end lost 5 bases, and 26 bases lay between the germline ends. CDR3 in DNA: TGCAGCGTGCGGCGGGCATGGGACCCTCCTGGGGACGAGCAGTACTTC. It translates to CSVRRAWDPPGDEQYF.

This clonotype was picked up one time. The chain uses TRBV7-9 and TRBJ1-6; 8 bases map to TRBD1. CDR1 and CDR2 (germline): SEHNR, FQNEAQ (reference sequence). CDR3 length equals 14 residues. Unmatched junction bases numbered 7, after V lost 3 bases and J lost 12 bases. CDR3 protein: CASSFGQGGKPLHF. The CDR3 DNA reads as TGTGCCAGCAGCTTCGGACAGGGCGGGAAACCCCTCCACTTT.

The V gene is TRBV27, the J gene TRBJ2-2; D gene uncertain. Germline-derived CDR1 and CDR2 are MNHEY and SMNVEV (reference sequence). This CDR3 is 13 amino acids long. Trimming shortened V by 0 bases and J by 8 bases, and 7 bases separated the two germline ends. CDR3: CASSLSWVGELFF. The CDR3 coding sequence is TGTGCCAGCAGTTTATCGTGGGTAGGGGAGCTGTTTTTT.

Only a few counts were recorded for this clonotype. This sequence joins TRBV18 and TRBJ1-1; D is ambiguous. In germline, CDR1 is KGHSH, CDR2 LQKENI. The CDR3 runs to 15 residues. Trimming removed 3 bases at V and 0 bases at J, with 11 bases between. This chain's CDR3 is CASSPLQTMNTEAFF. CDR3 sequence (DNA): TGTGCCAGCTCACCCCTACAGACGATGAACACTGAAGCTTTCTTT.

In its sample, this clonotype was seen a few times. This chain connects TRBV7-2 to TRBJ1-2; tentatively, D is TRBD1 (6 bases). Germline CDR1 SGHTA, CDR2 FQGNSA. The CDR3 covers 14 residues. V was clipped by 5 bases and J by 8 bases, with 18 bases between them. CDR3 amino acids: CASSPGQLAWGYTF. The CDR3 DNA reads TGTGCCAGCAGCCCAGGACAGCTCGCTTGGGGCTACACCTTC.

J is TRBJ1-5 and V is TRBV20-1; D is perhaps TRBD1 (6 bases). Germline V gene data show CDR1 as DFQATT and CDR2 as SNEGSKA (reference sequence). The CDR3 totals 12 residues. Trimming shortened V by 6 bases and J by 6 bases, and 12 bases separated the two germline ends. In DNA form, the CDR3 reads TGCAGTGCAACAGGGACCGGTCAGCCCCAGCATTTT. Amino acid sequence: CSATGTGQPQHF.

The genes are TRBV4-1 and TRBJ2-5, with D perhaps matching TRBD2 (6 bases). V gave up 5 bases and J gave up 0 bases, with 10 bases separating them. The CDR3 extends over 14 amino acids. CDR1 and CDR2 from the germline V gene are MGHRA and YSYEKL. CDR3 protein: CASSSRDYQETQYF. CDR3 in DNA: TGCGCCAGCAGCTCCCGGGACTACCAAGAGACCCAGTACTTC.

This clonotype was counted only a few times. This chain uses TRBV7-3 with TRBJ2-1, with a weak D call TRBD1 (5 bases). The CDR3 is 13 amino acids. Germline CDR1 and CDR2: SGHTA and FQGTGA. V shed 3 bases and J shed 4 bases, with 7 bases lying between them. The DNA for the CDR3 is TGTGCCAGCAGCTTGGACATTTACAATGAGCAGTTCTTC. This gives the protein CASSLDIYNEQFF.

V is TRBV6-2 or TRBV6-3 and J is TRBJ1-2; 7 bases map to TRBD1. V gave up 2 bases and J gave up 4 bases; unmatched junction bases: 7. CDR1 is MNHEY and CDR2 is SVGEGT in the germline V gene. The CDR3 runs to 15 residues. The DNA for the CDR3 is TGTGCCAGCAGTTACCCGCCGGACAGGAGCTATGGCTACACCTTC. Translation: CASSYPPDRSYGYTF.

This clonotype was seen only a few times. The J gene is TRBJ2-2, the V gene TRBV24-1; 11 nucleotides agree with TRBD1. The germline V gene has CDR1 KGHDR and CDR2 SFDVKD. The CDR3 runs 15 residues. The V segment lost 6 bases and the J segment 6 bases; nucleotides outside the gene matches: 5. CDR3 coding DNA: TGTGCCACCAGTCCGGGACAGGGGGTACCCGGGGAGCTGTTTTTT. This translates into CATSPGQGVPGELFF.

The gene calls are TRBV11-2 and TRBJ2-1; D possibly corresponds to TRBD2 (5 bases). With 4 bases removed from V and 9 bases from J, the gap between germline ends came to 16 bases. The CDR3 loop spans 14 amino acids. Germline V gene sequence: CDR1 SGHAT, CDR2 FQNNGV. The CDR3 nucleotides are TGTGCCAGCAGCTGGGCCCGGGGTAAGGGTGAGCAGTTCTTC. Amino acids: CASSWARGKGEQFF.

The chain couples TRBV29-1 to TRBJ1-5; TRBD1 agrees at 11 bases. This CDR3 is 13 amino acids long. After removal of 7 bases from V and 2 bases from J, the junction contained 1 base not matched to a gene. Germline V gene lookup returns CDR1 SQVTM and CDR2 ANQGSEA. The chain's CDR3 is CSAGQGGNQPQHF. The CDR3 nucleotides read TGCAGCGCGGGACAGGGGGGCAATCAGCCCCAGCATTTT.

This clonotype was seen more than once but under ten times. CDR3 in amino acids: CASSLGIIEDSPLHF. The CDR3 DNA reads TGCGCCAGCAGCTTGGGTATAATAGAGGATTCACCCCTCCACTTT. The chain employs TRBV5-1 and TRBJ1-6; D gene uncertain. V was cut by 0 bases and J by 8 bases, with 12 bases left in between. This CDR3 comprises 15 residues. CDR1 is SGHRS and CDR2 is YFSETQ in the germline V gene.

J is TRBJ1-2 and V is TRBV5-5, with a possible D match to TRBD1 (5 bases). Germline V gene sequence: CDR1 SGHKS, CDR2 YYEKEE (reference sequence). This CDR3 comprises 13 residues. The V end was cut by 4 bases, the J end by 2 bases, with 9 bases between. CDR3: CASSAQGNYGYTF. The CDR3 DNA follows: TGTGCCAGCAGCGCCCAGGGAAACTATGGCTACACCTTC.

V is TRBV5-5 and J is TRBJ2-7, with TRBD1 as a possible D gene (5 bases). The CDR3 is 14 residues long. CDR1 is SGHKS and CDR2 is YYEKEE in the germline V gene (reference sequence). The ends were cut back, 1 base at V and 2 bases at J, with 10 bases in the middle. The CDR3 DNA reads as TGTGCCAGCAGCTTGTACAGGCAAGCCTACGAGCAGTACTTC. Protein product: CASSLYRQAYEQYF.